This section outlines one T cell receptor beta chain sequence together with its context. Assay used: immunoSEQ multiplex PCR; TCRdb lists only in-frame clones, some missing. The table has about 79,000 clones, more than 90% seen once; the top ten hold more than 5.5%. CDR1 SGHRS and CDR2 YFSETQ come from the germline V gene. The CDR3 sequence is 13 residues long. V was shortened by 2 bases and J by 5 bases, with 7 bases between the two germline ends. The entry originates in a study of OX40 agonist ivuxolimab in advanced cancers. Overall study context: Three individuals attained partial responses, comprising one hepatocellular carcinoma case and two cutaneous melanoma cases.

The chain joins TRBV5-1 to TRBJ2-2, with D unclear. The sample was CD4+ or CD8+ T cells sorted from blood, taken in a trial of the OX40 agonist ivuxolimab. The sequence was obtained from an adult with an advanced solid tumor such as melanoma, head and neck, liver or kidney cancer. CDR3 residues: CASSFGKTGELFF. In nucleotides, the CDR3 is TGCGCCAGCAGCTTTGGGAAGACCGGGGAGCTGTTTTTT. Combining the CDR3 with reference TRBV5-1 and TRBJ2-2 gives the whole variable domain KAGVTQTPRYLIKTRGQQVTLSCSPISGHRSVSWYQQTPGQGLQFLFEYFSETQRNKGNFPGRFSGRQFSNSRSEMNVSTLELGDSALYLCASSFGKTGELFFGEGSRLTVL.